The 20 T cell receptor beta chains given below trace back to one sample, sequenced in a study of blood T cell repertoires in COVID-19. The protocol was immunoSEQ multiplex PCR, while the TCRdb copy is restricted to in-frame clones and leaves out a portion. The data show 150,000 to 200,000 clones, around four fifths seen once. The source material was PBMCs or T cells enriched from blood (not recorded which). All receptors come from a woman aged 55-70 years who had recovered from COVID-19.

This chain uses TRBV2 with TRBJ1-6, with D unresolved. The germline V gene has CDR1 SNHLY and CDR2 FYNNEI. The germline V and J ends were trimmed by 6 bases and 7 bases, with 4 bases remaining between them. This CDR3 comprises 11 residues. For the CDR3, the DNA is TGTGCCAGCAGCCTAAATTCACCCCTCCACTTT. Its translation: CASSLNSPLHF.

Regarding this clone: The same CDR3 is also encoded by other DNA sequences in this sample. J is TRBJ2-2 and V is TRBV3-1 (or the pseudogene TRBV3-2); TRBD1 matches at 9 bases. Germline trimming cut 1 base from V and 3 bases from J; bases unmatched to any gene: 3. CDR1 is LGHDT and CDR2 is YNNKEL in the germline V gene (reference sequence). The CDR3 is 16 residues long. The CDR3 bases are TGTGCCAGCAGCCAAGGGGGGACAGGGTACACCGGGGAGCTGTTTTTT. This sequence encodes CASSQGGTGYTGELFF.

The chain links TRBV9 to TRBJ1-2; 12 positions match TRBD1. The J segment lost 7 bases and the V segment lost 4 bases, leaving 8 bases of the junction unmatched. Germline V CDR1 and CDR2: SGDLS, YYNGEE. The CDR3 contains 15 residues. The CDR3 reads CASSSAGTGGAGYTF. The CDR3 region has the DNA TGTGCCAGCAGCAGTGCCGGGACAGGGGGCGCTGGCTACACCTTC.

The table lists this clone with a few counts. The chain couples TRBV10-3 to TRBJ2-7; 10 nucleotides line up with TRBD2. The V and J ends lost 0 bases and 5 bases, in that order; junction bases with no gene match: 4. CDR1 and CDR2 from the germline V gene are ENHRY and SYGVKD. The CDR3 length is 15 residues. CDR3 sequence (DNA): TGTGCCATCAGTGAGTCGAGTCTAGCGGGAGACGAGCAGTACTTC. Amino acid sequence: CAISESSLAGDEQYF.

A remark on this clone: Other DNA sequences in this specimen translate into the identical CDR3. V and J are TRBV5-1 and TRBJ2-1; D unresolved. V was pared by 0 bases and J by 0 bases, with 4 bases between. CDR1 and CDR2 from the germline V gene are SGHRS and YFSETQ. The CDR3 runs to 14 residues. The CDR3 DNA is TGCGCCAGCAGCTTGGGAGACTCCTACAATGAGCAGTTCTTC. Amino acid sequence: CASSLGDSYNEQFF.

The chain links TRBV3-1 (or the pseudogene TRBV3-2) to TRBJ2-7, with 8 bases identical to TRBD1. The CDR3 sequence is 14 residues long. Looked up from germline, CDR1 is LGHDT and CDR2 is YNNKEL (reference sequence). J was trimmed by 3 bases and V by 0 bases; bases with no gene match: 1. For the CDR3, the DNA is TGTGCCAGCAGCCAAGAAACAGGGGGCTACGAGCAGTACTTC. It encodes CASSQETGGYEQYF.

The chain carries TRBV10-1 and TRBJ2-1; 8 bases align to TRBD2. V gave up 6 bases and J gave up 0 bases; unmatched junction bases: 7. The CDR3 is made up of 16 amino acids. Germline-derived CDR1 and CDR2 are WNHNN and SYGVQD (reference sequence). CDR3 coding DNA: TGCGCCAGCAGCGTTAGCGGGGCCAGCTCCTACAATGAGCAGTTCTTC. Translated: CASSVSGASSYNEQFF.

This chain links TRBV7-2 with TRBJ1-1, with D perhaps TRBD1 (5 bases). The CDR3 has 16 residues. The V end lost 7 bases, the J end lost 4 bases, and 22 bases lay between the germline ends. CDR1 SGHTA and CDR2 FQGNSA come from the germline V gene. Written as DNA, the CDR3 is TGTGCCAGCACCCTATCTTGGGGGGTCCGAAGCACTGAAGCTTTCTTT. This gives the protein CASTLSWGVRSTEAFF. Full variable domain (rest looked up from reference TRBV7-2 and TRBJ1-1): GAGVSQSPSNKVTEKGKDVELRCDPISGHTALYWYRQSLGQGLEFLIYFQGNSAPDKSGLPSDRFSAERTGGSVSTLTIQRTQQEDSAVYLCASTLSWGVRSTEAFFGQGTRLTVV.

The chain has TRBV5-6 and TRBJ1-2, with TRBD1 identical over 7 bases. The CDR3 sequence is 18 residues long. Germline V gives CDR1 SGHDT, CDR2 YYEEEE. J lost 2 bases, V lost 0 bases, and 13 bases had no gene match. The CDR3 coding sequence is TGTGCCAGCAGCTTGGACAGGGGACGTTTCGGGGCGAACTATGGCTACACCTTC. It translates to CASSLDRGRFGANYGYTF.

The V and J genes are TRBV2 and TRBJ2-1; 9 bases are shared with TRBD2. In germline, CDR1 is SNHLY, CDR2 FYNNEI. With V trimmed by 10 bases and J by 5 bases, 9 bases remained unmatched. The CDR3 totals 14 residues. The CDR3 coding sequence is TGTGCCACCCTGCCTAGCGGGGCACACAATGAGCAGTTCTTC. Protein: CATLPSGAHNEQFF.

The chain has TRBV6-5 and TRBJ2-5; 10 nucleotides match TRBD1. The J segment lost 4 bases and the V segment lost 7 bases, leaving 9 bases of the junction unmatched. Germline V gene lookup returns CDR1 MNHEY and CDR2 SVGAGI. This CDR3 contains 15 residues. The CDR3 nucleotides are TGTGCCAGCACTCAGACGGGGACAGGGGCAGAGACCCAGTACTTC. Translation: CASTQTGTGAETQYF.

The genes are TRBV11-2 and TRBJ1-2, with D possibly TRBD1 on 6 matching bases. CDR1 is SGHAT, CDR2 FQNNGV, per germline. CDR3 length: 14 amino acids. V lost 5 bases, J lost 1 base, and 11 bases lay in between. The CDR3 sequence: CASSKYRDNYGYTF. The CDR3 DNA reads as TGTGCCAGCAGCAAATACAGGGATAACTATGGCTACACCTTC.

This clone is a singleton in its sample. The chain combines TRBV9 with TRBJ2-1, with D perhaps TRBD2 (5 bases). The CDR3 has 15 residues. Trimming took off 0 bases at V and 4 bases at J, with 11 bases between the two ends. Germline CDR1 reads SGDLS; CDR2 reads YYNGEE. CDR3 region: CASSVEVAWYNEQFF. CDR3 bases: TGTGCCAGCAGCGTAGAGGTAGCGTGGTACAATGAGCAGTTCTTC.

This chain connects TRBV4-1 to TRBJ1-2; TRBD1 is a possible D gene (6 bases). The CDR3 is 14 residues long. The V gene lost 1 base and the J gene lost 8 bases, with 14 bases spanning the gap. Germline V gene sequence: CDR1 MGHRA, CDR2 YSYEKL. CDR3 protein: CASSQGPTGIGYTF. For the CDR3, the DNA is TGCGCCAGCAGCCAAGGTCCTACAGGGATCGGCTACACCTTC.

The chain joins TRBV3-1 (or the pseudogene TRBV3-2) to TRBJ2-5; D is possibly TRBD2 (6 bases). The V gene lost 2 bases and the J gene lost 5 bases, with 12 bases spanning the gap. This CDR3 has 14 residues. Germline assignment: CDR1 LGHDT and CDR2 YNNKEL (reference sequence). The CDR3 nucleotides read TGTGCCAGCAGCCAAACTAGCCGAGGCGAGACCCAGTACTTC. Translating it yields CASSQTSRGETQYF.

This clone was detected a few times. This chain joins TRBV19 and TRBJ1-2, with 8 nucleotides matching TRBD1. The length of the CDR3 is 15 residues. V shed 4 bases and J 2 bases; nucleotides not matched to a gene: 6. Germline V gene sequence: CDR1 LNHDA, CDR2 SQIVND (reference sequence). DNA for the CDR3: TGTGCCAGTAGTAGACAGGGGCGCCCCAACTATGGCTACACCTTC. Encoded protein: CASSRQGRPNYGYTF.

This chain joins TRBV7-8 and TRBJ1-4, with D tentatively TRBD1 (5 bases). V was shortened by 5 bases and J by 11 bases, with 18 bases between the two germline ends. The CDR3 sequence is 14 residues long. Germline V CDR1 and CDR2: SGHVS, FQNEAQ. For the CDR3, the DNA is TGTGCCAGCAGCCCGAACCCCAGGGTGAGCAAACTGTTTTTT. This codes for CASSPNPRVSKLFF.

The chain combines TRBV10-3 with TRBJ2-7; 10 bases line up with TRBD2. The CDR3 has 14 amino acids. The germline CDR1 and CDR2 sequences are ENHRY and SYGVKD. Losses at the gene ends were 0 bases for V and 4 bases for J; bases not matched to a gene: 0. CDR3 sequence: CAISESLAGYEQYF. The DNA for the CDR3 is TGTGCCATCAGTGAGTCACTAGCGGGGTACGAGCAGTACTTC.

The J gene is TRBJ2-7, the V gene TRBV2, with a tentative D call TRBD2 (5 bases). Looked up from germline, CDR1 is SNHLY and CDR2 is FYNNEI. V was shortened by 9 bases and J by 3 bases, with 12 bases between the two germline ends. There are 12 residues in the CDR3. The CDR3 DNA follows: TGTGCCAGTGGACTGAATATCTACGAGCAGTACTTC. Its translation is CASGLNIYEQYF.

The chain couples TRBV18 to TRBJ2-7; D not resolved. CDR1 and CDR2 from the germline V gene are KGHSH and LQKENI. The CDR3 consists of 12 residues. The V end was cut by 5 bases, the J end by 2 bases, with 7 bases between. The CDR3 sequence is CASSAAAYEQYF. The CDR3 region has the DNA TGTGCCAGCTCAGCGGCGGCCTACGAGCAGTACTTC. Looking up the rest from reference TRBV18 and TRBJ2-7 gives the full variable domain: NAGVMQNPRHLVRRRGQEARLRCSPMKGHSHVYWYRQLPEEGLKFMVYLQKENIIDESGMPKERFSAEFPKEGPSILRIQQVVRGDSAAYFCASSAAAYEQYFGPGTRLTVT.